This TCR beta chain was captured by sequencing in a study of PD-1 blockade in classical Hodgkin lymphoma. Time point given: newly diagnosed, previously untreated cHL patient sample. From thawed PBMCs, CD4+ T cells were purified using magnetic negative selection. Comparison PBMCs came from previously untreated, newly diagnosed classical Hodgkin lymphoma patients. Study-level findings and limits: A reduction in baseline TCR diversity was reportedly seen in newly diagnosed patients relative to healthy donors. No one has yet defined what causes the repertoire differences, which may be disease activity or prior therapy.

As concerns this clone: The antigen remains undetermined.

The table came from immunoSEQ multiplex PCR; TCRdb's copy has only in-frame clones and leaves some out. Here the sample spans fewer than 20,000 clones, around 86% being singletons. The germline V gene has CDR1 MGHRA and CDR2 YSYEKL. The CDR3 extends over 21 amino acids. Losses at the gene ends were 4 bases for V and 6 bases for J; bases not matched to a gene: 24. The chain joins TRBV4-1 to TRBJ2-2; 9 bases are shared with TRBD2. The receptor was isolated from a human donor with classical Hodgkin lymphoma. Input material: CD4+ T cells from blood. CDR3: CASSPAGGRIADEERAGELFF. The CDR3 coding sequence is TGCGCCAGCAGCCCAGCGGGGGGTAGAATAGCGGACGAGGAAAGGGCCGGGGAGCTGTTTTTT.